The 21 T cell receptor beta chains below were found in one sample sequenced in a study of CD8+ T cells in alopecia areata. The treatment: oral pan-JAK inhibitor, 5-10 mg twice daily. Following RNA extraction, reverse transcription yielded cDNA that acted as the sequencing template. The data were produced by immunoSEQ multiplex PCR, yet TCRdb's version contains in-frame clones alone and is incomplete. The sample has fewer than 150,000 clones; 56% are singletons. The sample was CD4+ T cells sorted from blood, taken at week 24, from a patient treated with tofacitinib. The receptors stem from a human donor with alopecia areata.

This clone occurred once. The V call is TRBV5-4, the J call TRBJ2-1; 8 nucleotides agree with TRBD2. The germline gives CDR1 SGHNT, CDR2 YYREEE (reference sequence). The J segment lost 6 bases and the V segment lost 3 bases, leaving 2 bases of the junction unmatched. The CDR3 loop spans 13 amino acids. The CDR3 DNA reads TGTGCCAGCAGCTCCGGGACTAGCAATGAGCAGTTCTTC. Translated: CASSSGTSNEQFF. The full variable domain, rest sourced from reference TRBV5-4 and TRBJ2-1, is ETGVTQSPTHLIKTRGQQVTLRCSSQSGHNTVSWYQQALGQGPQFIFQYYREEENGRGNFPPRFSGLQFPNYSSELNVNALELDDSALYLCASSSGTSNEQFFGPGTRLTVL.

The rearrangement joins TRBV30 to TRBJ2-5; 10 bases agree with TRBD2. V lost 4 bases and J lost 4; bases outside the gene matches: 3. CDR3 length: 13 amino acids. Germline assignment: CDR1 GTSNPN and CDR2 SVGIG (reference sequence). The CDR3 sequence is CAWKASGGETQYF. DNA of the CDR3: TGTGCCTGGAAGGCTAGCGGGGGAGAGACCCAGTACTTC.

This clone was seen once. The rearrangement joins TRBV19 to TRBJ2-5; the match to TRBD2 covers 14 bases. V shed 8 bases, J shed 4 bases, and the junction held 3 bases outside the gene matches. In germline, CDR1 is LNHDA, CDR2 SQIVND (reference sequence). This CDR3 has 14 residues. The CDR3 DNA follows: TGTGCCAGTGGGACTAGCGGGGGCCGAGAGACCCAGTACTTC. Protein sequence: CASGTSGGRETQYF. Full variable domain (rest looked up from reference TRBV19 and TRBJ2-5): DGGITQSPKYLFRKEGQNVTLSCEQNLNHDAMYWYRQDPGQGLRLIYYSQIVNDFQKGDIAEGYSVSREKKESFPLTVTSAQKNPTAFYLCASGTSGGRETQYFGPGTRLLVL.

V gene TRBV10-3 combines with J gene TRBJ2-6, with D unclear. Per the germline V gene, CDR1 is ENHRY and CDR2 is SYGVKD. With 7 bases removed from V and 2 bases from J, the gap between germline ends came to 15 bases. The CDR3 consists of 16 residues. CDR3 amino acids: CAITKGGNPGANVLTF. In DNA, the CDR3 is TGTGCCATCACCAAGGGTGGGAATCCTGGGGCCAACGTCCTGACTTTC.

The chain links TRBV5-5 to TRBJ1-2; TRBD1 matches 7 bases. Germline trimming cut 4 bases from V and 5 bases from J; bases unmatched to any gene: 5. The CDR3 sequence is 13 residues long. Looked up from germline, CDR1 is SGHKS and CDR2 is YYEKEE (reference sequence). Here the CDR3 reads CASSARGEYGYTF. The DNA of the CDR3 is TGTGCCAGCAGCGCCAGGGGGGAATATGGCTACACCTTC.

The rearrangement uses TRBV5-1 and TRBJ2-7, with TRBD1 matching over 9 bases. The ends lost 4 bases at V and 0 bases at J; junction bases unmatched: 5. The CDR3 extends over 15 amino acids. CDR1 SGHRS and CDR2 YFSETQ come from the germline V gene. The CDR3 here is CASSLTGGSSYEQYF. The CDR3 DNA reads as TGCGCCAGCAGCCTAACAGGGGGCAGCTCCTACGAGCAGTACTTC.

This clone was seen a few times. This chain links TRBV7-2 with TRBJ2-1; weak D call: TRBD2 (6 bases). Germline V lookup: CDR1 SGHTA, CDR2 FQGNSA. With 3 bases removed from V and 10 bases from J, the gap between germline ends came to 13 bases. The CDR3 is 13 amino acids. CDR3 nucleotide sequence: TGTGCCAGCAGCTTTCGGGGGACGAAAGAGCAGTTCTTC. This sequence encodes CASSFRGTKEQFF.

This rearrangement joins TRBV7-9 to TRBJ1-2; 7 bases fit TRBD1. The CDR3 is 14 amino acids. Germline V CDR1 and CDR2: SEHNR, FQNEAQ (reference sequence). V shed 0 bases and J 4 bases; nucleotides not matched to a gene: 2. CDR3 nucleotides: TGTGCCAGCAGCTTAGCGGGACAGACCTATGGCTACACCTTC. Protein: CASSLAGQTYGYTF.

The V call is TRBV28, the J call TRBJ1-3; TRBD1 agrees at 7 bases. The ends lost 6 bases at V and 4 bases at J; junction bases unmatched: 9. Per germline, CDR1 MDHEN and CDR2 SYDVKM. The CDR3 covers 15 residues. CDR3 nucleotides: TGTGCCAGCAGCGGTGGGAGGGGGCGAGGAAACACCATATATTTT. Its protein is CASSGGRGRGNTIYF. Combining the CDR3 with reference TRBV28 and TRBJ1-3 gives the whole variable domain DVKVTQSSRYLVKRTGEKVFLECVQDMDHENMFWYRQDPGLGLRLIYFSYDVKMKEKGDIPEGYSVSREKKERFSLILESASTNQTSMYLCASSGGRGRGNTIYFGEGSWLTVV.

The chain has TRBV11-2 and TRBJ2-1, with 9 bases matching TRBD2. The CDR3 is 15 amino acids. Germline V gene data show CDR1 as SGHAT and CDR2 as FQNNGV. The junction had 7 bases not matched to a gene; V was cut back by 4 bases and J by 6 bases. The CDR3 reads CASSSVRGGLNEQFF. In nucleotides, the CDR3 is TGTGCCAGCAGCTCCGTGCGGGGGGGCCTCAATGAGCAGTTCTTC.

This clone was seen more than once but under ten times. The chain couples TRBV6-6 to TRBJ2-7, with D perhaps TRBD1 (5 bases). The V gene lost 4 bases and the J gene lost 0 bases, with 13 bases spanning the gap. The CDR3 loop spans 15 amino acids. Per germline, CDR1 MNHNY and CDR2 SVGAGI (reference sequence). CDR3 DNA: TGTGCCAGCAGTTTCAGGGTGGTCAACTCCTACGAGCAGTACTTC. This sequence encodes CASSFRVVNSYEQYF.

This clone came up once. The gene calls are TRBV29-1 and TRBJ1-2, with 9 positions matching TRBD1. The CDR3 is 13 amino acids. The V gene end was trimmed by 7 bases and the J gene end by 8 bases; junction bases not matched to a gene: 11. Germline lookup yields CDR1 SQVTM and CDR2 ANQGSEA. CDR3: CSGSSGTGRGYTF. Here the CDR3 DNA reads TGCAGCGGTAGCTCGGGGACAGGGAGAGGCTACACCTTC.

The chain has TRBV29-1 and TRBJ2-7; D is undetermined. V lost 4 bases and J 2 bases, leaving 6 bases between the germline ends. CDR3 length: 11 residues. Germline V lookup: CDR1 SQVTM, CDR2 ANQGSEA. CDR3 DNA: TGCAGCGTTGGGGATGCCTACGAGCAGTACTTC. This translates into CSVGDAYEQYF.

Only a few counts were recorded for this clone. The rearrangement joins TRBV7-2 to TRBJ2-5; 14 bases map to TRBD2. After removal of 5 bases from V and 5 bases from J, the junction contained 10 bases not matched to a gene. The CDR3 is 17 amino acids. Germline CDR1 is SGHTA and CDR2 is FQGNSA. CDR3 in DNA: TGTGCCAGCAGCCACCGACTAGCGGGGGGGAGGCGGGAGACCCAGTACTTC. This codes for CASSHRLAGGRRETQYF.

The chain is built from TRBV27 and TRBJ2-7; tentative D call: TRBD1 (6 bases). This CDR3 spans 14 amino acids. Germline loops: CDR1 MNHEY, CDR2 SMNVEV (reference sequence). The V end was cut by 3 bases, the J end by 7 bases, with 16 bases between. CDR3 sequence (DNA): TGTGCCAGCAGTTTGGTGGACAGCCCTACGGAGCAGTACTTC. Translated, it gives CASSLVDSPTEQYF.

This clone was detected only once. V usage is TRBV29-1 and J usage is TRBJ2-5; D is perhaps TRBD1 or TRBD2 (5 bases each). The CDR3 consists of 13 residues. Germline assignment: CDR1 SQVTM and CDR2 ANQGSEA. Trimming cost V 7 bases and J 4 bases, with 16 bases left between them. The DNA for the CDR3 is TGCAGCGCCTCTGGGGGAAGAGGAGAGACCCAGTACTTC. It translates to CSASGGRGETQYF.

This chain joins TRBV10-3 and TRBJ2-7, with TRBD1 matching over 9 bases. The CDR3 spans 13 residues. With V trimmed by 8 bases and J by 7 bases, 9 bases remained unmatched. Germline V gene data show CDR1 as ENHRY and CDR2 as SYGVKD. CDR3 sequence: CAILGQGLREQYF. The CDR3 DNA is TGTGCCATCCTAGGACAGGGGTTAAGGGAGCAGTACTTC.

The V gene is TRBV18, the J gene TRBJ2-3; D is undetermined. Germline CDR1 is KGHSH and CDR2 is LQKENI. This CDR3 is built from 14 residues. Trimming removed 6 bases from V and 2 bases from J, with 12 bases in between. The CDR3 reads CASSANSLTDTQYF. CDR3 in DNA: TGTGCCAGCTCGGCTAACAGCCTCACAGATACGCAGTATTTT. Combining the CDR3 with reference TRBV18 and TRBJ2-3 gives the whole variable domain NAGVMQNPRHLVRRRGQEARLRCSPMKGHSHVYWYRQLPEEGLKFMVYLQKENIIDESGMPKERFSAEFPKEGPSILRIQQVVRGDSAAYFCASSANSLTDTQYFGPGTRLTVL.

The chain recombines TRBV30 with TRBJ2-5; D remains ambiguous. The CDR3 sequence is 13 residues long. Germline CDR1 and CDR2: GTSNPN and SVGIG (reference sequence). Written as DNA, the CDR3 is TGTGCTTTGAGTGGAGACACCAAGAGACCCCAGTACTTC. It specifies CALSGDTKRPQYF. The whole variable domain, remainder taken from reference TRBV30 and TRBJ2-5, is SQTIHQWPATLVQPVGSPLSLECTVEGTSNPNLYWYRQAAGRGLQLLFYSVGIGQISSEVPQNLSASRPQDRQFILSSKKLLLSDSGFYLCALSGDTKRPQYFGPGTRLLVL.

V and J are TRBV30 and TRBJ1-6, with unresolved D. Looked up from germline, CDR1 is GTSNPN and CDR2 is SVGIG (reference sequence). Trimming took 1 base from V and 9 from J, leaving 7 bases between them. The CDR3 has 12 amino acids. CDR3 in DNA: TGTGCCTGGAGTGCCTATGTTTCACCCCTCCACTTT. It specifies CAWSAYVSPLHF.

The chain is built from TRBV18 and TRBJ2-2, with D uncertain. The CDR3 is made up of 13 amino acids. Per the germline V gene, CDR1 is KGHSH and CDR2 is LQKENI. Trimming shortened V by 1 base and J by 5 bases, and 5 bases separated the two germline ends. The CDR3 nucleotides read TGTGCCAGCTCACCACAGGTGACCGGGGAGCTGTTTTTT. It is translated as CASSPQVTGELFF.